Described below is a single TCR beta chain sequence and its context. Its matching antigen is unknown. Second-dose groups at about 4 or about 12 weeks were pooled. The data derive from a study of T cell responses to AZD1222 COVID-19 vaccine. Whole-study findings and limits: Regions 160-218 and 743-854 dominated among vaccine-associated CD4 TCRs spanning spike. Clonal diversity was possibly underestimated, and white British individuals and females predominated among donors. Of spike-specific TCRs, nearly half reportedly target regions left unmutated in variants.

Using immunoSEQ multiplex PCR, the repertoire was profiled, and TCRdb retains in-frame clones only, with some absent. The sample has 100,000 to 150,000 clones; around 89% are singletons. The CDR3 totals 15 residues. The germline V gene encodes CDR1 SEHNR and CDR2 FQNEAQ (reference sequence). Between the trimmed V and J ends, which lost 2 bases and 3 bases, there was a span of 12 bases. The genes are TRBV7-9 and TRBJ2-3, with D tentatively TRBD2 (7 bases). This TCR derives from an adult who received the AZD1222 COVID-19 vaccine. The specimen comprised peripheral blood, sampled 28 days after the second AZD1222 dose. DNA of the CDR3: TGTGCCAGCAGCTTATTCGGGGGGCCGACAGATACGCAGTATTTT. Its translation: CASSLFGGPTDTQYF.